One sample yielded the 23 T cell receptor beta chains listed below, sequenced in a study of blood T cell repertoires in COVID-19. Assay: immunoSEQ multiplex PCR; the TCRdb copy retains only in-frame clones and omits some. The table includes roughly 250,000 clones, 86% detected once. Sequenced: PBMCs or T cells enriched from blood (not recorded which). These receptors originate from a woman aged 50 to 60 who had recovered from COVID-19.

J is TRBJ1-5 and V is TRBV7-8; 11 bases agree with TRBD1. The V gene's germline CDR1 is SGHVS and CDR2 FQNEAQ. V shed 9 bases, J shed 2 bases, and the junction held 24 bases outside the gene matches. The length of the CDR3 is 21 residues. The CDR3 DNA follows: TGTGCCAGTCACCGTGGGGCAACCCGGGACAGGGGGAGAATTGGCAATCAGCCCCAGCATTTT. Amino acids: CASHRGATRDRGRIGNQPQHF.

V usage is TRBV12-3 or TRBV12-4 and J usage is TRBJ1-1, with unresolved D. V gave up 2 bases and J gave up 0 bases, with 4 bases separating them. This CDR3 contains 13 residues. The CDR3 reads CASSLLLNTEAFF. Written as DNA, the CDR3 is TGTGCCAGCAGTTTACTACTGAACACTGAAGCTTTCTTT.

The CDR3, as DNA: TGTGCCAGCTCCTGGGACAGGGGGCTGGAAGGCTACACCTTC. It is translated as CASSWDRGLEGYTF. This chain joins TRBV2 and TRBJ1-2, with 12 bases that match TRBD1. The CDR3 has 14 amino acids. The trim removed 8 bases at V and 8 bases at J, leaving 9 bases unmatched. CDR1 SNHLY and CDR2 FYNNEI come from the germline V gene.

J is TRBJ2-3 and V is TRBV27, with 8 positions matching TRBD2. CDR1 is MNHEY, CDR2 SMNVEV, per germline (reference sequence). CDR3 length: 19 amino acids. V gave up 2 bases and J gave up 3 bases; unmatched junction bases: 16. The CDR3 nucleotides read TGTGCCAGCAGTTTAAGGGGTTGGGGCGGGACTAGTGATACAGATACGCAGTATTTT. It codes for CASSLRGWGGTSDTDTQYF.

The CDR3 is CASSARRQAPNEQYF. CDR3 sequence (DNA): TGTGCCAGCAGTGCCCGGCGACAGGCCCCGAACGAGCAGTACTTC. The chain is built from TRBV27 and TRBJ2-7; a possible D gene is TRBD1 (6 bases). The CDR3 length is 15 residues. Germline V CDR1 and CDR2: MNHEY, SMNVEV (reference sequence). The ends were cut back, 5 bases at V and 5 bases at J, with 19 bases in the middle.

The CDR3 spells CASTPRLRESGEEGYGYTF. For the CDR3, the DNA is TGTGCCAGCACGCCGAGACTAAGGGAGAGCGGTGAAGAAGGGTATGGCTACACCTTC. This chain connects TRBV28 to TRBJ1-2, with unresolved D. The V end was cut by 7 bases, the J end by 5 bases, with 32 bases between. The CDR3 length is 19 residues. Germline assignment: CDR1 MDHEN and CDR2 SYDVKM.

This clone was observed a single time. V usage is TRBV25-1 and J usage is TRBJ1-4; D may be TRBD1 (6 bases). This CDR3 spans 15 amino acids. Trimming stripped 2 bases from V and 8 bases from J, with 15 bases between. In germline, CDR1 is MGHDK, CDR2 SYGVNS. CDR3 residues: CASSEPQGQWEKLFF. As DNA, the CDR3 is TGTGCCAGCAGTGAACCGCAGGGGCAGTGGGAAAAACTGTTTTTT.

The CDR3 DNA is TGTGCCAGCCGGGCGATGGGACTAGCGGGAGGCTACGAGCAGTACTTC. Translating it yields CASRAMGLAGGYEQYF. The rearrangement links TRBV2 to TRBJ2-7; 15 nucleotides match TRBD2. CDR3 size: 16 residues. Germline V lookup: CDR1 SNHLY, CDR2 FYNNEI. The J segment lost 3 bases and the V segment lost 8 bases, leaving 8 bases of the junction unmatched.

This CDR3 is CASSRDSPGYGYTF. The CDR3 DNA sequence: TGTGCCAGCAGTAGGGACTCCCCGGGCTATGGCTACACCTTC. The genes are TRBV6-5 and TRBJ1-2, with a possible D match to TRBD1 (5 bases). Looked up from germline, CDR1 is MNHEY and CDR2 is SVGAGI. V was clipped by 5 bases and J by 4 bases, with 14 bases between them. The CDR3 sequence is 14 residues long.

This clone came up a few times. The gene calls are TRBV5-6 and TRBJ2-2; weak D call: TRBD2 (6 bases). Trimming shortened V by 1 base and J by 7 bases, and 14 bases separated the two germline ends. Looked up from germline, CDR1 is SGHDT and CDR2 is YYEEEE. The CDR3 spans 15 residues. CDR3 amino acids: CASSLYGGLNGELFF. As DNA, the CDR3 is TGTGCCAGCAGCTTGTACGGGGGTTTAAACGGGGAGCTGTTTTTT.

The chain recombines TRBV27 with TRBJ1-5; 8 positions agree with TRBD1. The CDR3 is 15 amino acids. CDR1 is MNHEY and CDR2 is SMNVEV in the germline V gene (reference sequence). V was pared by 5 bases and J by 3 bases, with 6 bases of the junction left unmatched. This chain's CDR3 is CASSLQGAHNQPQHF. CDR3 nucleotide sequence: TGTGCCAGCAGTCTCCAGGGGGCCCACAATCAGCCCCAGCATTTT.

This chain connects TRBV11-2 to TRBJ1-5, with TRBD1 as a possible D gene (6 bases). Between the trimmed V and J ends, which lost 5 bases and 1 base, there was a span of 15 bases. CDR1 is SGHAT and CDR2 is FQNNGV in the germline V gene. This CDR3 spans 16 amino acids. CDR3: CASSKGLQGSNQPQHF. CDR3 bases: TGTGCCAGCAGCAAAGGATTACAGGGCAGCAATCAGCCCCAGCATTTT. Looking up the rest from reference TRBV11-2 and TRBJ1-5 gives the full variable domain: EAGVAQSPRYKIIEKRQSVAFWCNPISGHATLYWYQQILGQGPKLLIQFQNNGVVDDSQLPKDRFSAERLKGVDSTLKIQPAKLEDSAVYLCASSKGLQGSNQPQHFGDGTRLSIL.

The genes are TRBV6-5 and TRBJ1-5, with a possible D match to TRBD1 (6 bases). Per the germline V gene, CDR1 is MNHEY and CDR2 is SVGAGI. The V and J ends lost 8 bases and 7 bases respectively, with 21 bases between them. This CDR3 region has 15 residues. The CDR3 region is CASSRGARAGQPQHF. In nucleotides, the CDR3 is TGTGCCAGCTCTCGGGGGGCGCGGGCAGGGCAGCCCCAGCATTTT.

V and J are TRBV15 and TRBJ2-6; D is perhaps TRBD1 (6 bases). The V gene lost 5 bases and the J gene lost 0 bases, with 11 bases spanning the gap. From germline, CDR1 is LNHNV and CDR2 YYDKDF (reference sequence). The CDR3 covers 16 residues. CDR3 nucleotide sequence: TGTGCCACCAGCGGCGACAGGAACTCTGGGGCCAACGTCCTGACTTTC. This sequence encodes CATSGDRNSGANVLTF.

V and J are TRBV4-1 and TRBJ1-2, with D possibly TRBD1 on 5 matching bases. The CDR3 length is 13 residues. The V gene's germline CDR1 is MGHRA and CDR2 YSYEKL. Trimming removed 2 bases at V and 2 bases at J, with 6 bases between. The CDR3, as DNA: TGCGCCAGCAGCCAAAAGGGGAACTATGGCTACACCTTC. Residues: CASSQKGNYGYTF.

The CDR3: CASRLRTEPYGYTF. DNA for the CDR3: TGTGCCAGCAGGCTGCGGACTGAACCCTATGGCTACACCTTC. V gene TRBV6-5 combines with J gene TRBJ1-2; D remains unclear. Germline values: CDR1 MNHEY, CDR2 SVGAGI. This CDR3 spans 14 amino acids. Trimming stripped 6 bases from V and 4 bases from J, with 15 bases between.

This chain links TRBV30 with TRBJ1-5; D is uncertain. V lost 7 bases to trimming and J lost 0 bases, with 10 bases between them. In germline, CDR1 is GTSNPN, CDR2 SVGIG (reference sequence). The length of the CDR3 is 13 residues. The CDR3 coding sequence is TGTGCCTTTGCCGGGAATAGCAATCAGCCCCAGCATTTT. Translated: CAFAGNSNQPQHF.

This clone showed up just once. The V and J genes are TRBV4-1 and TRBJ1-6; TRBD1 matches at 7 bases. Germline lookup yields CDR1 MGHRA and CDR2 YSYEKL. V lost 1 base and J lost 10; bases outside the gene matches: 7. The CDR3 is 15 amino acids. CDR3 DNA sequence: TGCGCCAGCAGCCAAGCGGCAGGGGGTTACTCACCCCTCCACTTT. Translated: CASSQAAGGYSPLHF.

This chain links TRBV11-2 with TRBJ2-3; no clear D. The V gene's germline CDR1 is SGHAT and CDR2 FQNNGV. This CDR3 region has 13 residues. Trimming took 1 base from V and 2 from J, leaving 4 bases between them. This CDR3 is CASSLVYTDTQYF. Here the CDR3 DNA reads TGTGCCAGCAGCTTAGTCTACACAGATACGCAGTATTTT.

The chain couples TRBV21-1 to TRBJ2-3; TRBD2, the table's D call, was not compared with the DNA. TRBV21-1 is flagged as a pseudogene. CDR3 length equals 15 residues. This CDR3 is CASSSEAGGTDTQYF. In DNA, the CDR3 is TGTGCCAGCAGCTCCGAAGCGGGCGGCACAGATACGCAGTATTTT.

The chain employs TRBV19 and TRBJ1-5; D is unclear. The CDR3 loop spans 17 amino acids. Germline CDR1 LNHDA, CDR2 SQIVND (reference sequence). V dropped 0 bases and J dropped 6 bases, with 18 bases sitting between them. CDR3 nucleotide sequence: TGTGCCAGTAGTATAGATCTTGAGGTCTCAATTTTTCAGCCCCAGCATTTT. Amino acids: CASSIDLEVSIFQPQHF.

The CDR3 region is CASSVDRGRGKNIQYF. CDR3 coding DNA: TGTGCCAGCAGTGTGGACAGAGGTCGGGGCAAAAACATTCAGTACTTC. The chain has TRBV27 and TRBJ2-4; a weak D match, TRBD1 (6 bases). The CDR3 is 16 residues long. Germline V gene data show CDR1 as MNHEY and CDR2 as SMNVEV (reference sequence). Between the trimmed V and J ends, which lost 5 bases and 3 bases, there was a span of 17 bases.

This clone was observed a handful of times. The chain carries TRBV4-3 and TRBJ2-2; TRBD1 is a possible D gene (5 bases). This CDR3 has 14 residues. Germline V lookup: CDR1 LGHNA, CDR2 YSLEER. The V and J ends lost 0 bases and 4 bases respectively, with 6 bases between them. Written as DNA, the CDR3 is TGCGCCAGCAGCCAAGATGGGGCCACCGGGGAGCTGTTTTTT. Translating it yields CASSQDGATGELFF.